The 18 T cell receptor beta chains below were found in one sample sequenced in a study of cytotoxic CD8 clonotypes in ibrutinib-treated CLL. Sequencing used immunoSEQ multiplex PCR; TCRdb keeps in-frame clones, though not all of them. The sample yields around 310,000 clones, about 80% seen once. The input for sequencing was PBMCs, taken before ibrutinib treatment. These receptor sequences come from a human donor with chronic lymphocytic leukemia.

The chain uses TRBV25-1 and TRBJ2-7; 8 nucleotides align to TRBD2. This CDR3 is built from 14 residues. J lost 2 bases, V lost 4 bases, and 4 bases had no gene match. CDR1 is MGHDK, CDR2 SYGVNS, per germline. The CDR3 DNA sequence: TGTGCCAGCAGTGTTCTCGGGAGGGCCTACGAGCAGTACTTC. This codes for CASSVLGRAYEQYF.

The CDR3 reads CASSLGGTNSYNEQFF. The CDR3 region has the DNA TGTGCCAGCAGCTTGGGAGGGACTAACTCCTACAATGAGCAGTTCTTC. This chain links TRBV5-4 with TRBJ2-1; TRBD2 matches at 7 bases. Looked up from germline, CDR1 is SGHNT and CDR2 is YYREEE (reference sequence). V lost 0 bases, J lost 0 bases, and 3 bases stayed unmatched. This CDR3 is 16 amino acids long.

The chain couples TRBV4-3 to TRBJ1-2, with unresolved D. This CDR3 contains 13 residues. V was cut by 3 bases and J by 3 bases, with 8 bases left in between. Germline CDR1 LGHNA, CDR2 YSLEER. The CDR3 nucleotides read TGCGCCAGCAGCCAGCACCCAGACTATGGCTACACCTTC. This gives the protein CASSQHPDYGYTF.

The J gene is TRBJ2-1, the V gene TRBV5-4; 8 nucleotides agree with TRBD2. The junction had 8 bases not matched to a gene; V was cut back by 3 bases and J by 3 bases. The germline gives CDR1 SGHNT, CDR2 YYREEE (reference sequence). The CDR3 runs to 16 residues. The CDR3 sequence is CASSWEAGEFYNEQFF. The CDR3 nucleotides are TGTGCCAGCAGCTGGGAAGCGGGAGAATTCTACAATGAGCAGTTCTTC.

The genes are TRBV6-1 and TRBJ1-6; 7 bases line up with TRBD1. Germline CDR1 is MNHNS and CDR2 is SASEGT. The CDR3 covers 14 residues. The V and J ends lost 5 bases and 6 bases, in that order; junction bases with no gene match: 4. CDR3 loop: CASSQGTVNSPLHF. The CDR3 coding sequence is TGTGCCAGCAGTCAAGGGACAGTTAATTCACCCCTCCACTTT.

A few counts support this clone. The chain recombines TRBV7-3 with TRBJ2-3, with 8 nucleotides matching TRBD2. Trimming took 1 base from V and 9 from J; bases not matched to a gene: 12. Germline V gene sequence: CDR1 SGHTA, CDR2 FQGTGA. The CDR3 spans 16 residues. This CDR3 is CASSLNGTSRVATQYF. The CDR3 region has the DNA TGTGCCAGCAGCTTAAATGGGACTAGTCGGGTTGCCACGCAGTATTTT.

As for this clone: The sample has other DNA sequences that encode this CDR3 too. The V and J genes are TRBV18 and TRBJ2-7; possible D gene TRBD1, 6 bases. Trimming left V 3 bases short and J 5 bases short, with 11 bases between. Germline CDR1 reads KGHSH; CDR2 reads LQKENI. The CDR3 has 13 residues. Written as DNA, the CDR3 is TGTGCCAGCTCACCGCAGGGGTACCACGAGCAGTACTTC. This gives the protein CASSPQGYHEQYF.

The chain has TRBV13 and TRBJ2-2; D is possibly TRBD1 (6 bases). This CDR3 comprises 18 residues. Germline CDR1 PRHDT, CDR2 FYEKMQ (reference sequence). V was trimmed by 4 bases and J by 1 base, leaving 19 bases between them. Here the CDR3 reads CASSSGPGVGGNTGELFF. The CDR3 DNA follows: TGTGCCAGCAGCTCCGGACCAGGGGTTGGGGGGAACACCGGGGAGCTGTTTTTT.

This chain connects TRBV7-8 to TRBJ1-3; 9 bases fit TRBD1. J gave up 8 bases and V 5 bases, and 7 bases lay outside the gene matches. The CDR3 is 14 residues long. Looked up from germline, CDR1 is SGHVS and CDR2 is FQNEAQ. The CDR3 here is CASSGRTGVDTIYF. The CDR3 DNA reads TGTGCCAGCAGCGGCAGGACAGGGGTGGACACCATATATTTT.

This sequence joins TRBV18 and TRBJ2-3, with 11 positions matching TRBD2. V shed 3 bases and J 4 bases; nucleotides not matched to a gene: 6. CDR1 KGHSH and CDR2 LQKENI come from the germline V gene. The CDR3 contains 16 residues. The CDR3 loop reads CASSPLAGGPSDTQYF. CDR3 in DNA: TGTGCCAGCTCACCCTTAGCGGGAGGGCCGTCAGATACGCAGTATTTT.

The V and J genes are TRBV4-3 and TRBJ2-1; D gene unclear. Germline CDR1 LGHNA, CDR2 YSLEER. The V gene lost 0 bases and the J gene lost 8 bases, with 5 bases spanning the gap. CDR3 length: 12 amino acids. The CDR3 DNA is TGCGCCAGCAGCCAAGATTACGATGAGCAGTTCTTC. Its translation is CASSQDYDEQFF.

The V gene is TRBV7-2, the J gene TRBJ2-7; D might be TRBD2 (6 bases). Germline values: CDR1 SGHTA, CDR2 FQGNSA. The CDR3 spans 14 residues. V lost 3 bases and J 3 bases, leaving 12 bases between the germline ends. The CDR3 region is CASSFGGNNYEQYF. Written as DNA, the CDR3 is TGTGCCAGCAGCTTCGGGGGAAACAACTACGAGCAGTACTTC.

This chain links TRBV19 with TRBJ1-2, with TRBD1 identical over 9 bases. V shed 7 bases and J 1 base; nucleotides not matched to a gene: 10. The length of the CDR3 is 16 residues. The germline V gene encodes CDR1 LNHDA and CDR2 SQIVND (reference sequence). The CDR3 protein is CASTNTGGGSNYGYTF. The DNA of the CDR3 is TGTGCCAGTACCAACACAGGGGGCGGTAGTAACTATGGCTACACCTTC.

The CDR3 nucleotides read TGTGCCAGCAGTCCGGGACTAGCGGGAGTTAATGAGCAGTTCTTC. It translates to CASSPGLAGVNEQFF. V and J are TRBV25-1 and TRBJ2-1; TRBD2 matches 14 bases. This CDR3 has 15 amino acids. In germline, CDR1 is MGHDK, CDR2 SYGVNS. Trimming removed 5 bases from V and 7 bases from J; junction bases left unmatched: 4.

There are a few counts of this clone. V is TRBV5-1 and J is TRBJ2-1, with a tentative D call TRBD2 (6 bases). This CDR3 contains 13 residues. Per the germline V gene, CDR1 is SGHRS and CDR2 is YFSETQ. The V end lost 0 bases, the J end lost 15 bases, and 16 bases lay between the germline ends. The CDR3 nucleotides are TGCGCCAGCAGCTTGGAGTCTAGCGTCGATAGGTTCTTC. Amino acids: CASSLESSVDRFF.

The CDR3 nucleotides are TGTGCCATCAGTGGGGACATTGACACCGGGGAGCTGTTTTTT. The encoded protein is CAISGDIDTGELFF. V usage is TRBV10-3 and J usage is TRBJ2-2, with D perhaps matching TRBD1 (6 bases). Per germline, CDR1 ENHRY and CDR2 SYGVKD. The CDR3 is 14 amino acids. Trimming removed 4 bases at V and 3 bases at J, with 9 bases between.

Only a few counts were recorded for this clone. The genes are TRBV7-2 and TRBJ2-2; the match to TRBD1 covers 7 bases. The CDR3 has 15 residues. Germline CDR1 reads SGHTA; CDR2 reads FQGNSA. Losses at the gene ends were 5 bases for V and 3 bases for J; bases not matched to a gene: 6. CDR3 residues: CASSGQVLDTGELFF. Written as DNA, the CDR3 is TGTGCCAGCAGCGGACAGGTTCTTGACACCGGGGAGCTGTTTTTT.

The genes are TRBV5-1 and TRBJ2-1; no clear D. Germline CDR1 is SGHRS and CDR2 is YFSETQ. This CDR3 has 14 residues. V was shortened by 3 bases and J by 0 bases, with 7 bases between the two germline ends. The CDR3 DNA follows: TGCGCCAGCAGCTGGCAGAGCTCCTACAATGAGCAGTTCTTC. This translates into CASSWQSSYNEQFF.